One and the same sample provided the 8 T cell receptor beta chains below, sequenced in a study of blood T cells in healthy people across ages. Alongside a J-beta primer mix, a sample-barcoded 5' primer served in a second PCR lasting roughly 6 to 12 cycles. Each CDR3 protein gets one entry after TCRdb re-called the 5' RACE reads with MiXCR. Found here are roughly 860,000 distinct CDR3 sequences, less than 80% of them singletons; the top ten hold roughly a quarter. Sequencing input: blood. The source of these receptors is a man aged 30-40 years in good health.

The CDR3 DNA reads TGTGCCAGCAGCACGAGGACTAGCGGGGACAATGAGCAGTTCTTC. Translated, it gives CASSTRTSGDNEQFF. The chain uses TRBV11-1 and TRBJ2-1; 12 positions match TRBD2. With 5 bases clipped from V and 5 bases from J, the junction kept 4 bases outside the gene matches. The CDR3 extends over 15 amino acids. Germline CDR1 SGHAT, CDR2 FQDESV (reference sequence).

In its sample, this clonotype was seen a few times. CDR3 loop: CSAIGAIYGYTF. The CDR3 region has the DNA TGCAGTGCTATCGGAGCTATCTATGGCTACACCTTC. The gene calls are TRBV20-1 and TRBJ1-2; D remains ambiguous. The V gene's germline CDR1 is DFQATT and CDR2 SNEGSKA (reference sequence). V lost 4 bases, J lost 4 bases, and 10 bases lay in between. The CDR3 spans 12 residues.

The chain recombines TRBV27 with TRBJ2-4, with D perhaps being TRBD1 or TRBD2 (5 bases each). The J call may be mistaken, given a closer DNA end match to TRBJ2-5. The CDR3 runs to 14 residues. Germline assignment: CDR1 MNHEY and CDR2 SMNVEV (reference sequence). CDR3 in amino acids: CASSLMRGSATQYF. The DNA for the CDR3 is TGTGCCAGCAGTTTGATGAGGGGAAGTGCGACCCAGTACTTC.

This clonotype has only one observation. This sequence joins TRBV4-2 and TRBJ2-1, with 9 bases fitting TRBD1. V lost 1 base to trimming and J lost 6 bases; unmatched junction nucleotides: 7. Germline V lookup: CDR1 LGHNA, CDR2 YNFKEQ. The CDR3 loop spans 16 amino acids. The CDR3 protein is CASSQVGDRVGNEQFF. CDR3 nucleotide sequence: TGTGCCAGCAGCCAAGTCGGGGACAGGGTAGGCAATGAGCAGTTCTTC.

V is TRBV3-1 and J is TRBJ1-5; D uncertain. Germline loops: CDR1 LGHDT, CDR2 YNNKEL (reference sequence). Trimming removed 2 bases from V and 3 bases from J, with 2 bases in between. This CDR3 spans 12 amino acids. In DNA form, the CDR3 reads TGTGCCAGCAGCCAATACAATCAGCCCCAGCATTTT. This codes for CASSQYNQPQHF.

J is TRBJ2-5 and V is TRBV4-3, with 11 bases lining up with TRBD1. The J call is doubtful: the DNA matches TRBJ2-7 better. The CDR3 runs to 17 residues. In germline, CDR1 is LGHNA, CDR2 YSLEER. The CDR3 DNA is TGCGCCAGCAGCCAAGAGGAACTTGGGACAGGGGGCTACGAGCAGTACTTC. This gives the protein CASSQEELGTGGYEQYF.

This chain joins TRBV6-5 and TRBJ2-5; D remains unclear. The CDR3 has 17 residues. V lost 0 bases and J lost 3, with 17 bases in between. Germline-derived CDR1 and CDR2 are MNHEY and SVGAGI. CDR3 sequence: CASSYSDSNPGEETQYF. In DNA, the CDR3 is TGTGCCAGCAGTTACTCGGATTCGAACCCCGGAGAAGAGACCCAGTACTTC.

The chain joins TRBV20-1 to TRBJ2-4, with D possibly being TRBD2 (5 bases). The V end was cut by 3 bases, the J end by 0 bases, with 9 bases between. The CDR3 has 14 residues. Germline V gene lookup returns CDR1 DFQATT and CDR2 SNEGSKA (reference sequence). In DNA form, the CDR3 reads TGCAGTGCTAGGAGGGAATCAGCCAAAAACATTCAGTACTTC. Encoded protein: CSARRESAKNIQYF.